Listed here are 22 T cell receptor beta chains from one sample, sequenced in a study of blood T cell repertoires in COVID-19 (dated by TCRdb to the early 2020s). The library came from the immunoSEQ multiplex PCR assay. Held by TCRdb, this immuneACCESS table contains in-frame sequences only and omits some clones. Under half of the omission traces to an unresolved V gene where checked; the cause of the rest is unknown. In this sample the table shows some 140,000 clones, almost 85% of which occur a single time. The ten largest clones add up to about 13% of the sample. The sample taken for sequencing was peripheral blood. Every receptor here comes from a human donor in a cohort sampled during active COVID-19.

The V call is TRBV6-5, the J call TRBJ1-3; D not resolved. This CDR3 spans 15 amino acids. V was cut by 5 bases and J by 2 bases, with 13 bases left in between. Germline CDR1 MNHEY, CDR2 SVGAGI. CDR3 nucleotide sequence: TGTGCCAGCAGTCGCCCGGGTGCCGCTGGAAACACCATATATTTT. Translation gives CASSRPGAAGNTIYF.

A single count supports this clone. The chain joins TRBV10-3 to TRBJ2-1, with 9 bases lining up with TRBD2. The CDR3 extends over 15 amino acids. Germline CDR1 and CDR2: ENHRY and SYGVKD. V was pared by 2 bases and J by 9 bases, with 8 bases of the junction left unmatched. The CDR3 DNA is TGTGCCATCAGTGAGGGGGTAGCGGGGGAAGTTGAGCAGTTCTTC. This sequence encodes CAISEGVAGEVEQFF.

This chain uses TRBV30 with TRBJ1-1; D not resolved. The germline V gene has CDR1 GTSNPN and CDR2 SVGIG (reference sequence). There are 12 residues in the CDR3. Trimming left V 2 bases short and J 2 bases short, with 6 bases between. The CDR3 sequence is CAWSYTNTEAFF. In DNA, the CDR3 is TGTGCCTGGAGTTACACCAACACTGAAGCTTTCTTT.

This rearrangement joins TRBV6-1 to TRBJ1-1, with a weak D call TRBD1 (5 bases). Germline CDR1 MNHNS, CDR2 SASEGT. V was clipped by 3 bases and J by 10 bases, with 15 bases between them. The CDR3 totals 13 residues. The CDR3 DNA is TGTGCCAGCAGTGATTCGGGGGGTTTCCGAGCTTTCTTT. Protein product: CASSDSGGFRAFF.

V is TRBV6-2 or TRBV6-3 and J is TRBJ1-6; TRBD1 agrees at 8 bases. This CDR3 region has 17 residues. V trimming: 4 bases; J trimming: 0 bases; junction bases outside the gene matches: 5. From germline, CDR1 is MNHEY and CDR2 SVGEGT. DNA of the CDR3: TGTGCCAGCAGTTTACCCACAGGGGGCTCCTATAATTCACCCCTCCACTTT. It translates to CASSLPTGGSYNSPLHF.

The rearrangement uses TRBV27 and TRBJ2-7, with TRBD2 matching over 7 bases. The germline V gene has CDR1 MNHEY and CDR2 SMNVEV (reference sequence). V was clipped by 6 bases and J by 3 bases; unmatched bases: 5. The length of the CDR3 is 13 residues. The CDR3 here is CASSHPGGYEQYF. CDR3 nucleotides: TGTGCCAGCAGCCACCCGGGGGGCTACGAGCAGTACTTC.

The chain is built from TRBV6-2 or TRBV6-3 and TRBJ2-1; 10 bases align to TRBD2. From germline, CDR1 is MNHEY and CDR2 SVGEGT. V trimming: 2 bases; J trimming: 6 bases; junction bases outside the gene matches: 10. CDR3 size: 17 residues. This CDR3 reads CASSYGSSGGGPNEQFF. DNA of the CDR3: TGTGCCAGCAGTTACGGCTCGAGCGGGGGGGGGCCCAATGAGCAGTTCTTC.

This sequence joins TRBV9 and TRBJ2-3, with D possibly matching TRBD2 (6 bases). The V gene's germline CDR1 is SGDLS and CDR2 YYNGEE. The CDR3 extends over 18 amino acids. V was clipped by 0 bases and J by 6 bases, with 23 bases between them. The CDR3 DNA reads TGTGCCAGCAGCGTAGAGGGGAACGGGGCGGGGCGGAGGGATACGCAGTATTTT. Translation: CASSVEGNGAGRRDTQYF.

J is TRBJ2-7 and V is TRBV30; D not certain. CDR1 is GTSNPN, CDR2 SVGIG, per germline (reference sequence). The CDR3 runs 11 residues. The V gene lost 0 bases and the J gene lost 4 bases, with 4 bases spanning the gap. Here the CDR3 reads CAWSVVYEQYF. CDR3 nucleotide sequence: TGTGCCTGGAGTGTTGTATACGAGCAGTACTTC. Supplemented by reference TRBV30 and TRBJ2-7, the full variable domain reads SQTIHQWPATLVQPVGSPLSLECTVEGTSNPNLYWYRQAAGRGLQLLFYSVGIGQISSEVPQNLSASRPQDRQFILSSKKLLLSDSGFYLCAWSVVYEQYFGPGTRLTVT.

V gene TRBV7-9 combines with J gene TRBJ2-1; 10 nucleotides agree with TRBD2. CDR1 and CDR2 from the germline V gene are SEHNR and FQNEAQ (reference sequence). The CDR3 has 15 residues. Losses at the gene ends were 7 bases for V and 2 bases for J; bases not matched to a gene: 5. This CDR3 is CASILSGGTYNEQFF. For the CDR3, the DNA is TGTGCCAGCATCCTTAGCGGGGGGACCTACAATGAGCAGTTCTTC. The full variable domain, rest sourced from reference TRBV7-9 and TRBJ2-1, is DTGVSQNPRHKITKRGQNVTFRCDPISEHNRLYWYRQTLGQGPEFLTYFQNEAQLEKSRLLSDRFSAERPKGSFSTLEIQRTEQGDSAMYLCASILSGGTYNEQFFGPGTRLTVL.

The gene calls are TRBV4-1 and TRBJ2-5; 14 positions agree with TRBD2. This CDR3 region has 17 residues. In germline, CDR1 is MGHRA, CDR2 YSYEKL. The V gene end was trimmed by 1 base and the J gene end by 4 bases; junction bases not matched to a gene: 5. The CDR3 DNA follows: TGCGCCAGCAGCCAAGGGAGGACTAGCGGGGGGACAGAGACCCAGTACTTC. Translating it yields CASSQGRTSGGTETQYF.

The chain employs TRBV5-1 and TRBJ1-1; no clear D. The CDR3 length is 13 residues. Germline CDR1 reads SGHRS; CDR2 reads YFSETQ. Trimming left V 3 bases short and J 4 bases short, with 10 bases between. CDR3 residues: CASSSVYTTEAFF. DNA for the CDR3: TGCGCCAGCAGCTCGGTTTATACCACTGAAGCTTTCTTT.

The chain employs TRBV13 and TRBJ2-3, with D perhaps TRBD1 (6 bases). The CDR3 length is 17 residues. Germline values: CDR1 PRHDT, CDR2 FYEKMQ (reference sequence). V was shortened by 3 bases and J by 6 bases, with 22 bases between the two germline ends. This chain's CDR3 is CASSFTVRGGDRDTQYF. CDR3 bases: TGTGCCAGCAGCTTCACGGTTCGAGGGGGTGATCGGGATACGCAGTATTTT.

The CDR3: CASTQSGVGWETQYF. The CDR3, as DNA: TGTGCCAGTACCCAGAGCGGGGTTGGGTGGGAGACCCAGTACTTC. V is TRBV19 and J is TRBJ2-5; TRBD2 aligns across 7 bases. The CDR3 consists of 15 residues. Germline trimming cut 7 bases from V and 5 bases from J; bases unmatched to any gene: 13. Germline V gene lookup returns CDR1 LNHDA and CDR2 SQIVND (reference sequence).

This chain uses TRBV15 with TRBJ1-1; D is undetermined. The V end was cut by 4 bases, the J end by 1 base, with 7 bases between. The CDR3 is 13 residues long. The V gene's germline CDR1 is LNHNV and CDR2 YYDKDF (reference sequence). The CDR3 sequence: CATSMEANTEAFF. The DNA of the CDR3 is TGTGCCACCAGCATGGAGGCGAACACTGAAGCTTTCTTT.

J is TRBJ2-1 and V is TRBV19; D might be TRBD1 (5 bases). The CDR3 has 15 amino acids. Germline V lookup: CDR1 LNHDA, CDR2 SQIVND (reference sequence). The germline V and J ends were trimmed by 2 bases and 3 bases, with 11 bases remaining between them. CDR3 in DNA: TGTGCCAGTAGTATACGTAGACAGAGCTACAATGAGCAGTTCTTC. This translates into CASSIRRQSYNEQFF.

The chain is built from TRBV7-6 and TRBJ2-2; perhaps TRBD1 as D (5 bases). The CDR3 spans 15 residues. V lost 1 base and J 6 bases, leaving 12 bases between the germline ends. Germline assignment: CDR1 SGHVS and CDR2 FNYEAQ. CDR3 in DNA: TGTGCCAGCAGCTTAGAGTCCAGGGCCGCCGGGGAGCTGTTTTTT. Protein: CASSLESRAAGELFF.

This chain connects TRBV5-1 to TRBJ1-2, with TRBD1 identical over 9 bases. With V trimmed by 3 bases and J by 8 bases, 8 bases remained unmatched. This CDR3 is built from 14 residues. Germline lookup yields CDR1 SGHRS and CDR2 YFSETQ. The CDR3 protein is CASSSAGQGGGYTF. For the CDR3, the DNA is TGCGCCAGCAGCTCCGCGGGACAGGGAGGCGGCTACACCTTC.

V usage is TRBV4-2 and J usage is TRBJ1-1, with D perhaps matching TRBD1 (6 bases). The CDR3 is 15 amino acids. Germline values: CDR1 LGHNA, CDR2 YNFKEQ. The V gene lost 4 bases and the J gene lost 2 bases, with 14 bases spanning the gap. CDR3 sequence: CASSPVGAGNTEAFF. In DNA form, the CDR3 reads TGTGCCAGCAGCCCTGTGGGGGCAGGCAACACTGAAGCTTTCTTT.

This chain joins TRBV5-4 and TRBJ1-2; maybe TRBD1 (5 bases). Between the trimmed V and J ends, which lost 0 bases and 7 bases, there was a span of 16 bases. This CDR3 has 15 residues. The germline CDR1 and CDR2 sequences are SGHNT and YYREEE (reference sequence). The CDR3, as DNA: TGTGCCAGCAGCTTGGCCGGCGGGGGGAAGGGTGGCTACACCTTC. Its protein product is CASSLAGGGKGGYTF.

The genes are TRBV3-1 (or the pseudogene TRBV3-2) and TRBJ2-5; 9 nucleotides line up with TRBD2. The CDR3 totals 16 residues. CDR1 is LGHDT, CDR2 YNNKEL, per germline (reference sequence). Unmatched junction bases numbered 7, after V lost 0 bases and J lost 5 bases. CDR3 protein: CASSQEGSGGRETQYF. The CDR3 bases are TGTGCCAGCAGCCAAGAGGGCAGCGGGGGGCGGGAGACCCAGTACTTC.

The chain links TRBV6-5 to TRBJ1-6, with D perhaps matching TRBD1 (5 bases). V was cut by 6 bases and J by 10 bases, with 19 bases left in between. This CDR3 comprises 15 residues. Germline V gene lookup returns CDR1 MNHEY and CDR2 SVGAGI. The CDR3 region is CASSLRGRVESPLHF. CDR3 DNA: TGTGCCAGCAGCTTACGTGGCAGGGTGGAATCACCCCTCCACTTT.